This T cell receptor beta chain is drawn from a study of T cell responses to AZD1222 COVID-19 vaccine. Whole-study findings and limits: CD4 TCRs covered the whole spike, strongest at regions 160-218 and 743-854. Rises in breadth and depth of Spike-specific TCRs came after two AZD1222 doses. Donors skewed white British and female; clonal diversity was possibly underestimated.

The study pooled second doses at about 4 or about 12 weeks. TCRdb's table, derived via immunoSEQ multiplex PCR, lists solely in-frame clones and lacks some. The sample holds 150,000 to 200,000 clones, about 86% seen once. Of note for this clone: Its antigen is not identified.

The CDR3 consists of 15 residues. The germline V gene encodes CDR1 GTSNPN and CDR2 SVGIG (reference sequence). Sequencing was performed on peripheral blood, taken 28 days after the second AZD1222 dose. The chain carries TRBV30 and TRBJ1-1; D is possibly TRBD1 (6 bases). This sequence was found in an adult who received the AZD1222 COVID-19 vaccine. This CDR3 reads CAVVTGAGVGTEAFF. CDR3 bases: TGTGCTGTAGTGACCGGGGCAGGGGTGGGCACTGAAGCTTTCTTT.